The subject of this entry is one TCR beta chain. Its specificity is unknown. This sample is part of a study of T cells after yellow fever vaccination. Study context: Libraries from low-cell-number fractions were prepared with the SMART-Seq v4 Ultra Low Input RNA kit. Whole-study results and caveats: On re-exposure, the response was weaker but peaked faster, at day 5 versus 15. Abundant clonotypes from the bulk population could contaminate FACS-sorted repertoires. The booster response re-showed most primary clones: approximately 95% CD4, approximately 85% CD8.

Each CDR3 protein is one row after TCRdb ran MiXCR on the 5' RACE reads. This sample carries hundreds of thousands of distinct CDR3 sequences, roughly 8.4% of them seen once, and the ten largest clones take 17%. This material consisted of PBMCs, taken around 45 days after the first yellow fever vaccination. The TCR sequence derives from a man younger than 30 who received the YFV17D yellow fever vaccine.

This chain's CDR3 is CSARDRGWDEQFF. CDR3 DNA: TGCAGTGCTAGAGATCGGGGTTGGGATGAGCAGTTCTTC. The chain is built from TRBV20-1 and TRBJ2-1; tentative D call: TRBD2 (5 bases). The CDR3 consists of 13 residues. Germline CDR1 reads DFQATT; CDR2 reads SNEGSKA (reference sequence). Trimming shortened V by 0 bases and J by 8 bases, and 11 bases separated the two germline ends.